The source of this TCR beta chain is a study of blood T cell repertoires in COVID-19. Germline assignment: CDR1 SGHTA and CDR2 FQGNSA. V lost 2 bases, J lost 10 bases, and 12 bases stayed unmatched. The length of the CDR3 is 16 residues. Some clones are missing from TCRdb's copy, which holds only in-frame ones; the method was immunoSEQ multiplex PCR. The sample contains a few hundred thousand clones, 60% to 75% of which appear only once. The sample comprised peripheral blood. The sequence was collected from an elderly woman with acute or convalescent COVID-19. The chain uses TRBV7-2 and TRBJ2-1; 9 bases are a match to TRBD2. This CDR3 is CASSLNMAGGPTEQFF. The CDR3 bases are TGTGCCAGCAGCTTAAATATGGCGGGAGGGCCGACCGAGCAGTTCTTC.